The present TCR beta chain was sequenced within a study of Graves' ophthalmopathy and Graves' hyperthyroidism. Study-level background: Peripheral blood samples were taken at initial diagnosis, before any treatment. Study-level results: In separating ophthalmopathy from stable hyperthyroidism, a 13-signature model achieved 85% to 90% sensitivity and over 80% specificity.

This CDR3 comprises 15 residues. With 2 bases clipped from V and 7 bases from J, the junction kept 8 bases outside the gene matches. Germline V gives CDR1 SEHNR, CDR2 FQNEAQ (reference sequence). The study amplified TCR beta CDR3 regions using RNA transcripts. After a first-round RT-PCR with HTBI primers, a second-round multiplex PCR was run. Via MiXCR, TCRdb re-called the multiplex PCR reads, giving one row per CDR3 protein. The table lists approximately 460,000 distinct CDR3 sequences, 14% of them singletons. This clonotype was recorded at least ten times. Its specificity is not known. Excluded: other autoimmune disease, uncontrolled infection, pregnancy or lactation. A volume of approximately 9.2 ml of fresh peripheral blood supplied the PBMCs.

Sequencing was performed on blood. The V and J genes are TRBV7-9 and TRBJ2-7; TRBD1 aligns across 10 bases. The TCR was taken from a woman between 25 and 40 years old with Graves' ophthalmopathy. The chain's CDR3 is CASSLTGTGEGEQYF. For the CDR3, the DNA is TGTGCCAGCAGCTTAACCGGGACAGGGGAAGGTGAGCAGTACTTC.